This T cell receptor (beta chain) originates from a study of T-cell memory formation after mild COVID-19. About the research overall: Largely, TCR clusters stayed within a single donor. Study-wide findings and caveats: Shrinking CD4+ clones resided mostly in CM and EM, and CD8+ ones in EMRA. Later expanders leaned CD4+, whereas day 15 to 85 contracting clones were balanced CD4/CD8.

Constant-segment primers and 5'RACE yielded cDNA libraries for TCR alpha and TCR beta, each carrying sample barcodes and UMIs. MiXCR, applied by TCRdb to the 5' RACE reads, yields one record per CDR3 protein. The top ten clones hold 10% to 15% of a sample with under 550,000 distinct CDR3 sequences, around a sixth of them seen once. Germline CDR1 LGHDT, CDR2 YNNKEL (reference sequence). V was clipped by 5 bases and J by 5 bases, with 22 bases between them. This CDR3 region has 16 residues. This clonotype was seen repeatedly, ten times or more. Its antigen is not identified. Sequenced input: PBMCs or a T cell subset sorted from them (not recorded which). The rearrangement joins TRBV3-1 to TRBJ2-7, with D possibly TRBD2 on 5 matching bases. This clonotype was obtained from an adult woman who had mild COVID-19 (a few samples of this study predate the infection). Cell type and time point are not known. The CDR3 DNA follows: TGTGCCAGCAGCTTACACTGGACTCGAACACGGGACGAGCAGTACTTC. Translated: CASSLHWTRTRDEQYF.